The entry that follows covers one T cell receptor (beta chain) sequence. The data were taken from a study of T-cell memory formation after mild COVID-19. This CDR3 spans 16 amino acids. The V end lost 1 base, the J end lost 4 bases, and 17 bases lay between the germline ends. Germline V gene data show CDR1 as SGHRS and CDR2 as YFSETQ. TCRdb independently ran MiXCR on the 5' RACE reads; one entry per CDR3 protein. The sample has roughly 250,000 distinct CDR3 sequences, over 15% seen once. This chain links TRBV5-1 with TRBJ2-5, with D possibly TRBD1 on 5 matching bases. This receptor was identified in a young man who had mild COVID-19 (a few samples of this study predate the infection). Cell type and time point are not known. Sequenced input: PBMCs or a T cell subset sorted from them (not recorded which). CDR3: CASSLMGQGGGETQYF. CDR3 DNA sequence: TGCGCCAGCAGCTTGATGGGGCAGGGCGGCGGAGAGACCCAGTACTTC.